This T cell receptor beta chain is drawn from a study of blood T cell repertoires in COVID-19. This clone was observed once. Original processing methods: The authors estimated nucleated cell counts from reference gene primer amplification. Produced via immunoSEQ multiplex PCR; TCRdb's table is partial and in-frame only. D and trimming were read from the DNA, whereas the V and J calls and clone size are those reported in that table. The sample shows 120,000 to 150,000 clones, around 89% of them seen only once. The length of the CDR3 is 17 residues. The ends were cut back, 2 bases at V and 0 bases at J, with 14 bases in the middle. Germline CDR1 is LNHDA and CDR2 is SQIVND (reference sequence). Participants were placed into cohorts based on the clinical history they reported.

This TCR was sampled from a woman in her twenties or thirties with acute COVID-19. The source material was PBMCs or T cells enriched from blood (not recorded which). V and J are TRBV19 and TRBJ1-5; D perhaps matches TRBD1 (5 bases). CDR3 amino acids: CASSIWGPADSNQPQHF. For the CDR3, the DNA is TGTGCCAGTAGTATATGGGGCCCGGCGGATAGCAATCAGCCCCAGCATTTT.